This is a list of T cell receptor beta chains from one sample in a study of blood T cell repertoires in COVID-19. TCRdb's table, derived via immunoSEQ multiplex PCR, lists solely in-frame clones and lacks some. Here the sample spans more than 85,000 clones, more than 75% being singletons. Sequences were obtained from peripheral blood. The origin of the receptors is a man in his forties or fifties with active or convalescent COVID-19. Both conserved end residues are part of each CDR3.

v_call	j_call	cdr3_aa
TRBV28	TRBJ1-2	CASSPQGSGYTF
TRBV11-2	TRBJ1-2	CASSLPGDTKYGYTF
TRBV28	TRBJ2-5	CASLGLERGETQYF
TRBV24-1	TRBJ1-2	CATSDGQGAYGYTF
TRBV2	TRBJ1-6	CASSKTGGQNNSPLHF
TRBV6-1	TRBJ2-7	CASSEENREGYEQYF
TRBV3-1/TRBV3-2	TRBJ2-3	CASSPLGEPQYF
TRBV6-5	TRBJ1-2	CASQQGKWGYTF
TRBV6-5	TRBJ2-1	CASSLTGGYNEQFF
TRBV6-5	TRBJ2-2	CASSYSGGGSTGELFF
TRBV18	TRBJ1-1	CASSPVGGDTEAFF
TRBV6-5	TRBJ2-1	CASHRVGYNEQFF
TRBV20-1	TRBJ1-3	CSASPIPGQDSGNTIYF
TRBV4-1	TRBJ2-6	CASSQDGGTGANVLTF
TRBV30	TRBJ1-1	CAWSGTEAFF
TRBV7-2	TRBJ2-7	CASSLVSDEQYF
TRBV29-1	TRBJ2-7	CSVGGQGGFEQYF
TRBV2	TRBJ2-5	CASSAGTGVETQYF
TRBV10-2	TRBJ2-5	CASSPRQTQETQYF
TRBV18	TRBJ2-7	CASSGQGYEQYF
TRBV5-4	TRBJ2-5	CASSQQGVGTQYF
TRBV19	TRBJ2-5	CAIHGGERASGGGETQYF
TRBV6-1	TRBJ1-5	CASSVQFPLSNQPQHF
TRBV6-1	TRBJ1-6	CASSEVFYRSSYNSPLHF
TRBV24-1	TRBJ2-6	CATSDRTGNYGANVLTF
TRBV5-4	TRBJ2-1	CASSLGSSSYNEQFF
TRBV20-1	TRBJ1-4	CSASPETSGEKLFF
TRBV4-3	TRBJ2-2	CASSQGLGQNTGELFF
TRBV5-1	TRBJ2-3	CASSLSGSSTDTQYF
TRBV5-4	TRBJ1-2	CASSLQGQNYGYTF
TRBV2	TRBJ1-2	CASRVGQGRIGYTF
TRBV5-6	TRBJ1-2	CASSLATGQGKYGYTF
TRBV5-1	TRBJ1-6	CASSLGQYNSPLHF
TRBV7-8	TRBJ2-7	CASSSTGGPYEQYF
TRBV6-5	TRBJ2-5	CASSYGAGEETQYF
TRBV5-6	TRBJ2-2	CASSLFGVAGELFF
TRBV9	TRBJ2-1	CASSPGGGSYNEQFF
TRBV7-6	TRBJ2-2	CASSEGLAEYTGELFF
TRBV28	TRBJ2-2	CASRILAGGPNTGELFF
TRBV10-3	TRBJ1-4	CAISDGGRDEKLFF
TRBV3-1/TRBV3-2	TRBJ1-1	CASSPPMNTEAFF
TRBV5-1	TRBJ2-3	CASSLGGTASSDTQYF
TRBV15	TRBJ1-5	CATSKQGNQPQHF
TRBV5-1	TRBJ2-5	CPSKAGGGGQETQYF
TRBV19	TRBJ1-2	CASSRGRGGLDYGYTF
TRBV28	TRBJ1-2	CASSLPSGGYTF
TRBV3-1/TRBV3-2	TRBJ2-5	CASSQQIQETQYF
TRBV28	TRBJ2-7	CASSLDRAIRSVYEQYF
TRBV19	TRBJ1-5	CASSTQTGGAYQPQHF
TRBV12-3/TRBV12-4	TRBJ1-5	CASSSQGPQHF
TRBV30	TRBJ1-1	CAWSVGRGSTEAFF
TRBV5-1	TRBJ2-2	CASSSTTGGTPGELFF
TRBV28	TRBJ2-7	CASSLSSYREQYF
TRBV2	TRBJ2-2	CASSEGRGANTGELFF
TRBV11-3	TRBJ2-7	CASSSTPTSEQYF
TRBV18	TRBJ1-4	CASSPSQRANEKLFF